One and the same sample provided the 11 T cell receptor beta chains below, sequenced in a study of control samples from healthy donors and cancer patients. The data were produced by immunoSEQ multiplex PCR, yet TCRdb's version contains in-frame clones alone and is incomplete. The data show fewer than 200,000 clones, around 90% seen once. Sequencing was done on a sample of blood. The receptors here all came from a man aged 25-45 years in good health.

V and J are TRBV4-1 and TRBJ2-3; D is perhaps TRBD1 (8 bases). Per the germline V gene, CDR1 is MGHRA and CDR2 is YSYEKL. V lost 3 bases and J 1 base, leaving 14 bases between the germline ends. The CDR3 length is 16 residues. CDR3 bases: TGCGCCAGCAGCCAGGGGGGGGGACAGGGCACAGATACGCAGTATTTT. The encoded protein is CASSQGGGQGTDTQYF.

The chain joins TRBV4-3 to TRBJ2-7; the D call may be TRBD1 or TRBD2 (5 bases each). The CDR3 has 14 amino acids. Trimming removed 0 bases from V and 6 bases from J, with 12 bases in between. Per the germline V gene, CDR1 is LGHNA and CDR2 is YSLEER. The CDR3 DNA follows: TGCGCCAGCAGCCAAGATCTTGGGGGTGGCGAGCAGTACTTC. Translated, it gives CASSQDLGGGEQYF.

V usage is TRBV9 and J usage is TRBJ1-5, with D maybe TRBD1 (6 bases). V shed 0 bases and J shed 2 bases, with 9 bases lying between them. CDR1 is SGDLS and CDR2 is YYNGEE in the germline V gene. The CDR3 is made up of 15 amino acids. The CDR3 sequence is CASSVAGAGNQPQHF. The DNA of the CDR3 is TGTGCCAGCAGCGTAGCGGGGGCAGGCAATCAGCCCCAGCATTTT.

The rearrangement joins TRBV12-3 or TRBV12-4 to TRBJ2-1; no reliable D call. The CDR3 is 12 residues long. Deletions cut 5 bases from V and 12 bases from J, with 14 bases between. The CDR3 region has the DNA TGTGCCAGCAGTGCCCGGATCCAGCTGCAGTTCTTC. It translates to CASSARIQLQFF.

The chain recombines TRBV3-1 (or the pseudogene TRBV3-2) with TRBJ1-3; TRBD1 aligns across 7 bases. Trimming removed 4 bases from V and 3 bases from J; junction bases left unmatched: 9. The CDR3 covers 16 residues. Per the germline V gene, CDR1 is LGHDT and CDR2 is YNNKEL (reference sequence). The chain's CDR3 is CASSLETGSSGNTIYF. CDR3 nucleotide sequence: TGTGCCAGCAGCCTAGAGACAGGGAGTAGTGGAAACACCATATATTTT.

The genes are TRBV11-2 and TRBJ2-1; tentative D call: TRBD1 (5 bases). V shed 1 base and J shed 6 bases, with 10 bases lying between them. Germline CDR1 and CDR2: SGHAT and FQNNGV. The CDR3 extends over 14 amino acids. CDR3 residues: CASSLVTEVNEQFF. The CDR3 DNA reads TGTGCCAGCAGCTTAGTGACAGAAGTCAATGAGCAGTTCTTC.

This sequence joins TRBV6-5 and TRBJ2-2, with a possible D match to TRBD2 (5 bases). Germline CDR1 is MNHEY and CDR2 is SVGAGI. The V gene lost 8 bases and the J gene lost 5 bases, with 9 bases spanning the gap. CDR3 length: 12 amino acids. CDR3 protein: CASFTGTGELFF. CDR3 sequence (DNA): TGTGCCAGCTTTACGGGAACCGGGGAGCTGTTTTTT.

The chain is built from TRBV5-4 and TRBJ2-5; 11 bases are shared with TRBD2. Germline values: CDR1 SGHNT, CDR2 YYREEE (reference sequence). With V trimmed by 9 bases and J by 5 bases, 9 bases remained unmatched. The CDR3 spans 14 residues. The CDR3 nucleotides read TGTGCCACCGGTAGCGGGGGGGCCGGCGAGACCCAGTACTTC. This gives the protein CATGSGGAGETQYF. The entire variable domain, with the rest obtained from reference TRBV5-4 and TRBJ2-5, is as follows: ETGVTQSPTHLIKTRGQQVTLRCSSQSGHNTVSWYQQALGQGPQFIFQYYREEENGRGNFPPRFSGLQFPNYSSELNVNALELDDSALYLCATGSGGAGETQYFGPGTRLLVL.

The chain couples TRBV30 to TRBJ1-2; D is uncertain. The CDR3 is made up of 13 amino acids. Trimming pared 0 bases from V and 3 bases from J, leaving 8 bases between. Germline V gene sequence: CDR1 GTSNPN, CDR2 SVGIG (reference sequence). CDR3 in amino acids: CAWSVTAHYGYTF. In DNA, the CDR3 is TGTGCCTGGAGTGTCACGGCCCACTATGGCTACACCTTC.

The chain links TRBV4-1 to TRBJ1-6; D gene ambiguous. Trimming pared 0 bases from V and 7 bases from J, leaving 13 bases between. CDR3 length: 16 amino acids. Germline CDR1 reads MGHRA; CDR2 reads YSYEKL. CDR3 nucleotides: TGCGCCAGCAGCCAAGATCCGCGGGCCCAAAATTCACCCCTCCACTTT. Translated: CASSQDPRAQNSPLHF.

The genes are TRBV19 and TRBJ2-5; D remains unclear. Trimming took off 4 bases at V and 3 bases at J, with 3 bases between the two ends. CDR1 LNHDA and CDR2 SQIVND come from the germline V gene (reference sequence). The CDR3 is 11 residues long. CDR3 protein: CASSTKETQYF. In DNA, the CDR3 is TGTGCCAGTAGTACCAAAGAGACCCAGTACTTC.